This T cell receptor beta chain emerged from a study of CD8 T cells in ankylosing spondylitis. Quantitative 5'-RACE was performed with molecular barcodes, and it yielded the TCR beta libraries. TCRdb used MiXCR to reprocess the 5' RACE reads, holding one entry per CDR3 protein. The repertoire holds fewer than 750,000 distinct CDR3 sequences, with 15% to 20% as singletons. In regard to this clonotype: Antigen: not known.

Germline CDR1 is SGHTS and CDR2 is YDEGEE. Trimming shortened V by 4 bases and J by 0 bases, and 14 bases separated the two germline ends. The CDR3 consists of 16 residues. Whole-study results and caveats: Reactive arthritis synovial fluid and blood were previously reported to contain some motif variants. Characteristic of ankylosing spondylitis blood, it appeared, was a TCR beta motif comprising eight highly homologous variants. From matched ankylosing spondylitis synovial fluid, disease-linked clones were reportedly recovered at significantly enriched levels. Peripheral blood held disease-linked clones only at relatively low frequency, and these were CD8+.

The V call is TRBV5-8, the J call TRBJ1-5; TRBD1 might be the D (5 bases). The specimen was blood, either unsorted or a sorted T cell fraction (not recorded which). This receptor was obtained from a male donor with ankylosing spondylitis. DNA of the CDR3: TGTGCCAGCAGCCCTCGACAGCCAAATAGCAATCAGCCCCAGCATTTT. Encoded protein: CASSPRQPNSNQPQHF.